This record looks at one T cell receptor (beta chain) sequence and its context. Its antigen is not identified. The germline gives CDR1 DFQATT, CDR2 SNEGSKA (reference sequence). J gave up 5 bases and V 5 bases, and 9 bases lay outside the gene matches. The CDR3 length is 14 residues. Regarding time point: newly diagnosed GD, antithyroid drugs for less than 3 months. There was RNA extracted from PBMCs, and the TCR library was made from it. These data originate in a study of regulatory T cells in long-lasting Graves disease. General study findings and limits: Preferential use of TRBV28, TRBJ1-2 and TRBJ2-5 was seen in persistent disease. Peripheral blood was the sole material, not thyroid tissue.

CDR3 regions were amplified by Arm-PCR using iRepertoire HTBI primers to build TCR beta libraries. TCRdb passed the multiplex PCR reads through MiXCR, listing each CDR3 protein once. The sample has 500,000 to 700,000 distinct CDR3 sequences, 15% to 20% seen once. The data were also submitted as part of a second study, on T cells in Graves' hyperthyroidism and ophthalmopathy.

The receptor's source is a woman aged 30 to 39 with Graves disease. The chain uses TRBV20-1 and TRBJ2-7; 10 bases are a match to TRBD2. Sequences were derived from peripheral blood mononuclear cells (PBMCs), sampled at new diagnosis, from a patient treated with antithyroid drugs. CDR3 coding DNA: TGCAGTGCTCCTAGCGGGAGAGCCACCCACGAGCAGTACTTC. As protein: CSAPSGRATHEQYF.